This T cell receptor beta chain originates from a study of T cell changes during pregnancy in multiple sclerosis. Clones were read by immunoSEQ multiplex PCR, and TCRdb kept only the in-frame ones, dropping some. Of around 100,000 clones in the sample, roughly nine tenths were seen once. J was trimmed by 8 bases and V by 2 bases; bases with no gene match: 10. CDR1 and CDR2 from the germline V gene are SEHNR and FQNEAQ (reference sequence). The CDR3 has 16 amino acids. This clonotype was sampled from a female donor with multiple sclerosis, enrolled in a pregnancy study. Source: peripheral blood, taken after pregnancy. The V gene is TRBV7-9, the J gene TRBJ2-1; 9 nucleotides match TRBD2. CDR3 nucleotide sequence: TGTGCCAGCAGCTTAATAGGGCGGGGGGGCCTCGATGAGCAGTTCTTC. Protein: CASSLIGRGGLDEQFF.